This T cell receptor beta chain derives from a study of cytotoxic CD8 clonotypes in ibrutinib-treated CLL. Overall study context: Across samples, productive templates numbered 255,043 and productive rearrangements reached about 100,000 on average.

The CDR3 is 13 amino acids. Between the trimmed V and J ends, which lost 0 bases and 4 bases, there was a span of 8 bases. Germline V gives CDR1 SGHKS, CDR2 YYEKEE (reference sequence). The protocol was immunoSEQ multiplex PCR, while the TCRdb copy is restricted to in-frame clones and leaves out a portion. The sample carries roughly 150,000 clones, under 90% recorded once. The specimen comprised PBMCs, sampled after 24 months of ibrutinib treatment. The chain is built from TRBV5-5 and TRBJ2-7; D is perhaps TRBD2 (5 bases). This clonotype was sampled from a human donor with chronic lymphocytic leukemia. Here the CDR3 reads CASSLESGYEQYF. The CDR3 nucleotides read TGTGCCAGCAGCTTGGAGTCGGGGTACGAGCAGTACTTC.